This T cell receptor (beta chain) appears in the sequencing data of a study of cytomegalovirus exposure and HLA in healthy donors. This clone came up once. The antigen is unknown. Study-level points and caveats: Most subjects had HLA-A and HLA-B alleles reportedly predicted accurately by TCR beta sequences.

In germline, CDR1 is MGHRA, CDR2 YSYEKL. Germline trimming cut 0 bases from V and 2 bases from J; bases unmatched to any gene: 8. The CDR3 covers 17 residues. Researchers ran the PCR with 60 Vbeta and 13 Jbeta primers. Produced via immunoSEQ multiplex PCR; TCRdb's table is partial and in-frame only. The data show roughly 97,000 clones, with roughly 72% seen just once and around 5% held by the top ten. The clonotype was recovered from a woman aged 18-29 years in good health and CMV-seropositive. Source material: PBMCs. The chain couples TRBV4-1 to TRBJ2-3; 7 nucleotides agree with TRBD2. DNA for the CDR3: TGCGCCAGCAGCCAAGACCACTTGACTAGCACCACAGATACGCAGTATTTT. Residues: CASSQDHLTSTTDTQYF.